These 6 T cell receptor beta chains were all obtained from the same sample, sequenced in a study of shared clonotypes between healthy human individuals. Sequenced by immunoSEQ multiplex PCR; TCRdb stores in-frame clones only, minus some. The table records 550,000 to 700,000 clones, around three quarters of them present only once. Sequenced input: memory CD4+ T cells sorted from blood. Subset noted: CD45RA-negative fraction. The receptor source for this set is a woman aged 25 to 39 in good health.

This clone was recorded at least ten times. The chain combines TRBV28 with TRBJ2-5; 7 nucleotides match TRBD2. This CDR3 is 13 amino acids long. Germline CDR1 is MDHEN and CDR2 is SYDVKM. The junction had 5 bases not matched to a gene; V was cut back by 3 bases and J by 7 bases. CDR3 protein: CASSFAGDGTQYF. CDR3 in DNA: TGTGCCAGCAGTTTTGCGGGAGACGGGACCCAGTACTTC.

This clone was seen more than once but under ten times. The chain uses TRBV4-1 and TRBJ1-2, with unresolved D. The germline V gene has CDR1 MGHRA and CDR2 YSYEKL. This CDR3 contains 14 residues. V was clipped by 0 bases and J by 6 bases, with 11 bases between them. CDR3 in amino acids: CASSQEFQVNGYTF. The CDR3 bases are TGCGCCAGCAGCCAAGAATTCCAGGTTAATGGCTACACCTTC.

This chain's CDR3 is CASSSGTGGQPQHF. CDR3 DNA: TGCGCCAGCAGCTCAGGGACAGGGGGTCAGCCCCAGCATTTT. This chain connects TRBV5-1 to TRBJ1-5; 11 bases align to TRBD1. The CDR3 covers 14 residues. Germline V CDR1 and CDR2: SGHRS, YFSETQ. J lost 6 bases, V lost 3 bases, and 2 bases had no gene match.

The chain combines TRBV1 with TRBJ2-6; the tabulated D call, TRBD2, remains unverified against the DNA. TRBV1 is classified as a pseudogene. There are 16 residues in the CDR3. The CDR3: CTSSSYAYSGANVLTF. The CDR3 nucleotides read TGCACCAGCAGCAGTTACGCCTACTCTGGGGCCAACGTCCTGACTTTC.

This clone occurred once. The chain employs TRBV19 and TRBJ1-4, with a possible D match to TRBD1 (6 bases). Germline lookup yields CDR1 LNHDA and CDR2 SQIVND (reference sequence). This CDR3 region has 15 residues. The V gene lost 5 bases and the J gene lost 3 bases, with 13 bases spanning the gap. The CDR3 bases are TGTGCCAGTAGTGCCCCCACAGGGCCTAATGAAAAACTGTTTTTT. It is translated as CASSAPTGPNEKLFF.

The chain joins TRBV5-4 to TRBJ2-2; 10 positions match TRBD2. V lost 1 base and J lost 5; bases outside the gene matches: 2. The CDR3 runs 15 residues. Germline CDR1 SGHNT, CDR2 YYREEE (reference sequence). CDR3 region: CASSLQLAGTGELFF. The CDR3 DNA follows: TGTGCCAGCAGCTTGCAACTAGCGGGGACCGGGGAGCTGTTTTTT.